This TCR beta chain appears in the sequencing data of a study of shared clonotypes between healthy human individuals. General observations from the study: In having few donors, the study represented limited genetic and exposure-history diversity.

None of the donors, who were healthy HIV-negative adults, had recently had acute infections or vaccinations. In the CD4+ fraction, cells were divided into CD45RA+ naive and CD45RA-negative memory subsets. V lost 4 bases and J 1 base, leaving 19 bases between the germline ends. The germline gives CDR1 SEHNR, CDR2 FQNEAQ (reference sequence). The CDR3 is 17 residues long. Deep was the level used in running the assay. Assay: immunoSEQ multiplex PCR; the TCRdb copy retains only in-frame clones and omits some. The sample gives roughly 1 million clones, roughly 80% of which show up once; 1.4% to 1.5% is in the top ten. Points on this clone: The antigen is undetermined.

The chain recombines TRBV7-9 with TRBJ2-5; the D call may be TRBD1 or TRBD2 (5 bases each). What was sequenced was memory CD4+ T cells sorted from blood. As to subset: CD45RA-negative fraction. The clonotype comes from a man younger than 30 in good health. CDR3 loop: CASSSLGTYTSQETQYF. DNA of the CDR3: TGTGCCAGCAGCTCCCTCGGGACCTACACGTCCCAAGAGACCCAGTACTTC. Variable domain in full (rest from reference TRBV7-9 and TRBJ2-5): DTGVSQNPRHKITKRGQNVTFRCDPISEHNRLYWYRQTLGQGPEFLTYFQNEAQLEKSRLLSDRFSAERPKGSFSTLEIQRTEQGDSAMYLCASSSLGTYTSQETQYFGPGTRLLVL.